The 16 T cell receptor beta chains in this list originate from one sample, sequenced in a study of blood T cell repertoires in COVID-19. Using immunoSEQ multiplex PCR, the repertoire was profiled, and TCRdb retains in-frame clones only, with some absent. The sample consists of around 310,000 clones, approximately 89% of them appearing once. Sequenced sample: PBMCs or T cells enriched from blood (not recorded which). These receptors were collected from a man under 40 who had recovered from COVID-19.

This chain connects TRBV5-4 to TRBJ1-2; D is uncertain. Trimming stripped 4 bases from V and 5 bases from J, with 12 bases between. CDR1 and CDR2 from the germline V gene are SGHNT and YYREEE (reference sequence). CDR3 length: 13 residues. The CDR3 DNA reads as TGTGCCAGCAGCCCAAACCCGGTGTATGGCTACACCTTC. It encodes CASSPNPVYGYTF.

The CDR3, as DNA: TGTGCCAGCAGTTCGCTAGACGGACAGGGACCCTACGAGCAGTACTTC. Residues: CASSSLDGQGPYEQYF. This chain uses TRBV28 with TRBJ2-7; 8 positions match TRBD1. The CDR3 is made up of 16 amino acids. Unmatched junction bases numbered 10, after V lost 4 bases and J lost 2 bases. Germline V CDR1 and CDR2: MDHEN, SYDVKM. The entire variable domain, with the rest obtained from reference TRBV28 and TRBJ2-7, is as follows: DVKVTQSSRYLVKRTGEKVFLECVQDMDHENMFWYRQDPGLGLRLIYFSYDVKMKEKGDIPEGYSVSREKKERFSLILESASTNQTSMYLCASSSLDGQGPYEQYFGPGTRLTVT.

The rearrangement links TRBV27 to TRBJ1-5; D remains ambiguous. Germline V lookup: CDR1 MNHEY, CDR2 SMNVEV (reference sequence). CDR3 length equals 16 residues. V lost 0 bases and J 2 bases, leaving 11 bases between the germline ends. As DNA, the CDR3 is TGTGCCAGCAGTTTATCCGGGTGGTTGGGCAATCAGCCCCAGCATTTT. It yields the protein CASSLSGWLGNQPQHF.

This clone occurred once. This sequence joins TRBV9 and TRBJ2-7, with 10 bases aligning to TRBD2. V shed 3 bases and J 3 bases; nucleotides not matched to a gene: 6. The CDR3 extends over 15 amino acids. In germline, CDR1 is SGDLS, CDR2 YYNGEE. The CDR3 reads CASSGTAGGHYEQYF. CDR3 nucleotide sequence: TGTGCCAGCAGCGGGACAGCGGGGGGGCACTACGAGCAGTACTTC.

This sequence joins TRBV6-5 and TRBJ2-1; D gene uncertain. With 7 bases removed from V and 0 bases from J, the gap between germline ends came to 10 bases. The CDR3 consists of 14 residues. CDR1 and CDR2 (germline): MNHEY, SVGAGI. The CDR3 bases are TGTGCCAGCATGTCATTGAGCTCCTACAATGAGCAGTTCTTC. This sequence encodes CASMSLSSYNEQFF.

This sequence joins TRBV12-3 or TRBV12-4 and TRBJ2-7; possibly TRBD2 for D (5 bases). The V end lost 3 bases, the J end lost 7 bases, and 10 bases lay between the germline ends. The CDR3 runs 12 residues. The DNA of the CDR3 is TGTGCCAGCAGTTTTGGAGCGGATGAGCAGTACTTC. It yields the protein CASSFGADEQYF.

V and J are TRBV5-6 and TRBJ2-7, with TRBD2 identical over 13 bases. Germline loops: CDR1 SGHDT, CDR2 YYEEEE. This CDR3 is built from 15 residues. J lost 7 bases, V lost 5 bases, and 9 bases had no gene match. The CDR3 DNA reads TGTGCCAGCAGTGTTACCGGGACTAGCGGGATAGAGCAGTACTTC. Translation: CASSVTGTSGIEQYF.

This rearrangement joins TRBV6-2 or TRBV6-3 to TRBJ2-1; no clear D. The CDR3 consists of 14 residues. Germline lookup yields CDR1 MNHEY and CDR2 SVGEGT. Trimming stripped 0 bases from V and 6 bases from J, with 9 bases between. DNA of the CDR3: TGTGCCAGCAGTTACTCGGCTCCCCCCAATGAGCAGTTCTTC. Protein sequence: CASSYSAPPNEQFF.

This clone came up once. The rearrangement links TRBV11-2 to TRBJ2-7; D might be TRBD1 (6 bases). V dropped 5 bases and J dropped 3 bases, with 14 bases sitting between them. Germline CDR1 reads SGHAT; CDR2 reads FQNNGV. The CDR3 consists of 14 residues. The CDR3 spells CASSPTNRDYEQYF. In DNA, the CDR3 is TGTGCCAGCAGCCCTACGAACAGGGACTACGAGCAGTACTTC.

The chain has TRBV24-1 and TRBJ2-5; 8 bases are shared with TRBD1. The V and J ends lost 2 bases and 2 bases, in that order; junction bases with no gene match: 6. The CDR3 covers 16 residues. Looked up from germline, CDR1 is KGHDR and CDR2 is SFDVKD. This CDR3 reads CATSDSRTGGQETQYF. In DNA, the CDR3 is TGTGCCACCAGTGATTCCCGAACAGGGGGACAAGAGACCCAGTACTTC.

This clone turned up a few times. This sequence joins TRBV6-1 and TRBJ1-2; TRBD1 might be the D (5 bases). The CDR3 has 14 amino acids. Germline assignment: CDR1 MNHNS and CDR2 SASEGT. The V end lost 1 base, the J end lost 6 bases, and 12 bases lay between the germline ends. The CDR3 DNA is TGTGCCAGCAGTGAAGTGGGAGGGGTAGATGGCTACACCTTC. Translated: CASSEVGGVDGYTF.

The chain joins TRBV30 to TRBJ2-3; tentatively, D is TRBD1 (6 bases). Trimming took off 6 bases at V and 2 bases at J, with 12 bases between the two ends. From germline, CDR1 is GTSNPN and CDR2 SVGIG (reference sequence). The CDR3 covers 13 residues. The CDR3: CACKGQLTDTQYF. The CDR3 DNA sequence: TGTGCCTGTAAAGGACAGCTCACAGATACGCAGTATTTT.

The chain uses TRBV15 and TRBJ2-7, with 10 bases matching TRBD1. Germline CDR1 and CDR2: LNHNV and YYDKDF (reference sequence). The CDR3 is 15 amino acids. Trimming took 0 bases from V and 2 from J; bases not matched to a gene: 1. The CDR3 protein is CATSREGQGPYEQYF. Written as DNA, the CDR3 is TGTGCCACCAGCAGAGAGGGACAGGGGCCCTACGAGCAGTACTTC.

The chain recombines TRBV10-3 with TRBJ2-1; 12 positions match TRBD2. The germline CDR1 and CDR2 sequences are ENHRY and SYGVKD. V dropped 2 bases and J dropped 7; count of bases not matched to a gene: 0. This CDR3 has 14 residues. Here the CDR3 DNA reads TGTGCCATCAGTGAGGGACTAGCGGGGAATGAGCAGTTCTTC. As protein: CAISEGLAGNEQFF.

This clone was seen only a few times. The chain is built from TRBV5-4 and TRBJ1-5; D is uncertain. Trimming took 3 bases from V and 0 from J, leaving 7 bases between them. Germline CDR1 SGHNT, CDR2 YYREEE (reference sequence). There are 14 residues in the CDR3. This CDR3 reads CASSSQSSNQPQHF. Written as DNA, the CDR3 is TGTGCCAGCAGCTCCCAGTCTAGCAATCAGCCCCAGCATTTT.

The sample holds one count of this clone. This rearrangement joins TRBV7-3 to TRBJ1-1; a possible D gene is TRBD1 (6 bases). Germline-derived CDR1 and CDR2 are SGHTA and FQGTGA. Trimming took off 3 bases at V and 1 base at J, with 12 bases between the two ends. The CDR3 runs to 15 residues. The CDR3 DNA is TGTGCCAGCAGCTTGTCCGGGACACCGAACACTGAAGCTTTCTTT. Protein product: CASSLSGTPNTEAFF.